A single sample gave rise to the 14 T cell receptor beta chains below, sequenced in a study of T-cell reconstitution after alpha-beta-depleted transplantation in children. TCRbeta library preparation incorporated unique molecular identifiers. TCRdb ran MiXCR on the PCR reads and lists one entry per CDR3 protein. The sample comprises approximately 510,000 distinct CDR3 sequences, approximately 20% of which are singletons, and more than 2.5% rests with the top ten. The specimen was PBMCs from the stem cell graft donor, collected from the stem cell graft. The receptors come from a human donor who donated a stem cell graft to a child with acute lymphoblastic leukemia.

This clonotype came up a few times. The chain recombines TRBV9 with TRBJ1-5; TRBD1 aligns across 9 bases. V was clipped by 0 bases and J by 3 bases; unmatched bases: 4. CDR3 length: 16 amino acids. Per germline, CDR1 SGDLS and CDR2 YYNGEE. The CDR3 coding sequence is TGTGCCAGCAGCGTAGGGACAGGGGAGATCAATCAGCCCCAGCATTTT. Its protein is CASSVGTGEINQPQHF.

This clonotype has a handful of counts. V usage is TRBV18 and J usage is TRBJ1-6, with D perhaps TRBD1 (6 bases). V lost 2 bases, J lost 8 bases, and 13 bases lay in between. The CDR3 contains 15 residues. Germline values: CDR1 KGHSH, CDR2 LQKENI. CDR3 in DNA: TGTGCCAGCTCACCAATACAGGGAAAGGATTCACCCCTCCACTTT. The encoded protein is CASSPIQGKDSPLHF. Filled out from reference TRBV18 and TRBJ1-6, the complete variable domain reads NAGVMQNPRHLVRRRGQEARLRCSPMKGHSHVYWYRQLPEEGLKFMVYLQKENIIDESGMPKERFSAEFPKEGPSILRIQQVVRGDSAAYFCASSPIQGKDSPLHFGNGTRLTVT.

The chain employs TRBV29-1 and TRBJ2-2, with 12 nucleotides matching TRBD2. Germline V CDR1 and CDR2: SQVTM, ANQGSEA. V was clipped by 6 bases and J by 5 bases; unmatched bases: 10. The CDR3 runs to 16 residues. DNA for the CDR3: TGCAGCGTCGGACTAGCGGGGAGGGCGTTTACCGGGGAGCTGTTTTTT. Its translation: CSVGLAGRAFTGELFF.

V and J are TRBV4-1 and TRBJ2-2, with 8 bases that match TRBD1. The CDR3 totals 16 residues. Losses at the gene ends were 1 base for V and 0 bases for J; bases not matched to a gene: 1. Germline V gene lookup returns CDR1 MGHRA and CDR2 YSYEKL. In DNA form, the CDR3 reads TGCGCCAGCAGCCAAGTACAGGGGGCGAACACCGGGGAGCTGTTTTTT. Its translation: CASSQVQGANTGELFF.

The V call is TRBV6-1, the J call TRBJ2-5; D may correspond to TRBD1 or TRBD2 (6 bases each). CDR1 is MNHNS, CDR2 SASEGT, per germline. V shed 5 bases and J shed 1 base, with 11 bases lying between them. The CDR3 consists of 14 residues. CDR3: CASSQGTLQETQYF. CDR3 bases: TGTGCCAGCAGTCAGGGGACTCTCCAAGAGACCCAGTACTTC.

This clonotype has only a few counts. The V and J genes are TRBV20-1 and TRBJ2-3; D gene uncertain. Germline values: CDR1 DFQATT, CDR2 SNEGSKA (reference sequence). The ends were cut back, 3 bases at V and 3 bases at J, with 16 bases in the middle. This CDR3 spans 15 amino acids. The CDR3 DNA sequence: TGCAGTGCTAGGAACCACTTCGCTCGGACAGATACGCAGTATTTT. Protein: CSARNHFARTDTQYF.

The sample holds a few counts of this clonotype. The rearrangement links TRBV5-1 to TRBJ2-3, with no clear D. Trimming removed 0 bases from V and 9 bases from J, with 8 bases in between. This CDR3 contains 12 residues. The germline V gene has CDR1 SGHRS and CDR2 YFSETQ. The CDR3 DNA is TGCGCCAGCAGCTTGGTGTCGAGAACGCAGTATTTT. This gives the protein CASSLVSRTQYF. Based on the CDR3 plus reference TRBV5-1 and TRBJ2-3, the full variable domain is KAGVTQTPRYLIKTRGQQVTLSCSPISGHRSVSWYQQTPGQGLQFLFEYFSETQRNKGNFPGRFSGRQFSNSRSEMNVSTLELGDSALYLCASSLVSRTQYFGPGTRLTVL.

This clonotype was observed a few times. The chain is built from TRBV30 and TRBJ2-1; 10 bases map to TRBD2. The CDR3 extends over 14 amino acids. The V gene's germline CDR1 is GTSNPN and CDR2 SVGIG (reference sequence). V lost 2 bases to trimming and J lost 7 bases; unmatched junction nucleotides: 5. This chain's CDR3 is CAWSPWTSGNEQFF. The CDR3 DNA reads as TGTGCCTGGAGTCCATGGACTAGCGGAAATGAGCAGTTCTTC.

The chain is built from TRBV11-2 and TRBJ2-1; a possible D gene is TRBD2 (6 bases). The germline V gene has CDR1 SGHAT and CDR2 FQNNGV. The CDR3 has 18 residues. V was pared by 0 bases and J by 3 bases, with 18 bases between. This CDR3 reads CASSLDPSSAKYYNEQFF. The CDR3 nucleotides are TGTGCCAGCAGCTTAGATCCGTCTAGCGCTAAATACTACAATGAGCAGTTCTTC.

This clonotype was observed a handful of times. CDR3 bases: TGCAGTGCGGAAGGGGACCTTTATGGCTACACCTTC. It translates to CSAEGDLYGYTF. The chain employs TRBV20-1 and TRBJ1-2; D possibly corresponds to TRBD1 (5 bases). The germline gives CDR1 DFQATT, CDR2 SNEGSKA (reference sequence). V lost 6 bases, J lost 5 bases, and 13 bases lay in between. The CDR3 runs 12 residues.

The gene calls are TRBV5-5 and TRBJ2-7; either TRBD1 or TRBD2 may fit D (5 bases each). The germline V and J ends were trimmed by 4 bases and 1 base, with 12 bases remaining between them. CDR1 SGHKS and CDR2 YYEKEE come from the germline V gene (reference sequence). The CDR3 loop spans 14 amino acids. The CDR3 bases are TGTGCCAGCAGCCCCTGGGACGGTTCCTACGAGCAGTACTTC. Protein product: CASSPWDGSYEQYF.

J is TRBJ2-5 and V is TRBV5-1, with D possibly being TRBD1 (6 bases). CDR1 SGHRS and CDR2 YFSETQ come from the germline V gene. V was cut by 0 bases and J by 5 bases, with 14 bases left in between. The length of the CDR3 is 15 residues. CDR3 region: CASSLAWGLWETQYF. The CDR3 bases are TGCGCCAGCAGCTTGGCCTGGGGGCTTTGGGAGACCCAGTACTTC.

The chain is built from TRBV20-1 and TRBJ1-1; D remains unclear. This CDR3 spans 15 amino acids. Germline values: CDR1 DFQATT, CDR2 SNEGSKA (reference sequence). Between the trimmed V and J ends, which lost 3 bases and 0 bases, there was a span of 14 bases. CDR3 protein: CSARAGRGMNTEAFF. CDR3 nucleotides: TGCAGTGCTAGGGCAGGAAGAGGCATGAACACTGAAGCTTTCTTT.

There are a few counts of this clonotype. V is TRBV15 and J is TRBJ1-3; D unclear. V lost 3 bases to trimming and J lost 0 bases, with 3 bases between them. The CDR3 consists of 13 residues. Germline CDR1 and CDR2: LNHNV and YYDKDF (reference sequence). The CDR3 DNA follows: TGTGCCACCAGCAGCTTCTCTGGAAACACCATATATTTT. It is translated as CATSSFSGNTIYF.